Listed here is a single TCR beta chain. Antigen unknown. The data stem from a study of T cells after posttransplantation cyclophosphamide. Regarding the study as a whole: TRB overlap between skin or GI tissue T cells and blood was limited. TRB clonality was highly associated with recipient CMV seropositivity and reactivation.

Methotrexate plus calcineurin inhibitor accompanied controls' myeloablative marrow transplants; sampling was 1 year later. Data came from immunoSEQ multiplex PCR; TCRdb stores just in-frame clones and leaves some out. The repertoire holds about 14,000 clones, almost 85% seen once, with 5% to 6% in the top ten. The V gene lost 6 bases and the J gene lost 0 bases, with 11 bases spanning the gap. Germline assignment: CDR1 SEHNR and CDR2 FQNEAQ (reference sequence). This CDR3 spans 15 amino acids. Here the sequenced sample was PBMCs, taken less than 400 days after allogeneic stem cell transplant with calcineurin inhibitor and methotrexate. The rearrangement joins TRBV7-9 to TRBJ2-2, with a tentative D call TRBD2 (5 bases). This clonotype originated in a male patient in his late teens or twenties who received an allogeneic stem cell transplant from a related donor, was CMV-positive, and had no GVHD. Some T cells may originate from the graft donor. Here the CDR3 reads CASSQSRANTGELFF. Written as DNA, the CDR3 is TGTGCCAGCAGTCAATCGAGGGCGAACACCGGGGAGCTGTTTTTT.